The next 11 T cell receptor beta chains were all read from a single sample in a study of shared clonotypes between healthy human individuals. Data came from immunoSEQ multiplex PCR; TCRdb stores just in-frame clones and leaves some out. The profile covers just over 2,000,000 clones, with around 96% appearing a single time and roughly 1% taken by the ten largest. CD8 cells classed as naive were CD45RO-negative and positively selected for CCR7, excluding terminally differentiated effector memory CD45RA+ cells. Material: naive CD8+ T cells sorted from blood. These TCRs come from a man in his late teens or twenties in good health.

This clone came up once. The CDR3 DNA reads TGTGCCAGCAGCTCTGATCTAGCGGGGGGCCCTTACTCCTACAATGAGCAGTTCTTC. This translates into CASSSDLAGGPYSYNEQFF. The chain is built from TRBV7-9 and TRBJ2-1, with TRBD2 matching 11 bases. The V gene's germline CDR1 is SEHNR and CDR2 FQNEAQ (reference sequence). This CDR3 is 19 amino acids long. Trimming at V came to 4 bases and at J to 0 bases, leaving 11 bases not matched to a gene. Together with reference TRBV7-9 and TRBJ2-1, the CDR3 gives the full variable domain: DTGVSQNPRHKITKRGQNVTFRCDPISEHNRLYWYRQTLGQGPEFLTYFQNEAQLEKSRLLSDRFSAERPKGSFSTLEIQRTEQGDSAMYLCASSSDLAGGPYSYNEQFFGPGTRLTVL.

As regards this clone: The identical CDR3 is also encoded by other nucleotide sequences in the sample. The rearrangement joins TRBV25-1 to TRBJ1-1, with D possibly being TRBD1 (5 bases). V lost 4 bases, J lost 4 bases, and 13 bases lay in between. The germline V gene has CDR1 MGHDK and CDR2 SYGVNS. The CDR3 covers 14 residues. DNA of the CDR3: TGTGCCAGCAGTGGGGGCAGGAGGGGCACTGAAGCTTTCTTT. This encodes CASSGGRRGTEAFF.

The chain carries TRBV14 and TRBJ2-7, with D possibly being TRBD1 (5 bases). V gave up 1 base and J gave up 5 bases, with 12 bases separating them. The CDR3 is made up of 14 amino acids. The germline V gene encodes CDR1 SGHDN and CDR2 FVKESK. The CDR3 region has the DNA TGTGCCAGCAGCCAAGTCATCGACAGCGACGAGCAGTACTTC. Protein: CASSQVIDSDEQYF. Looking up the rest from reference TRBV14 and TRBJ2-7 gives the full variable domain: EAGVTQFPSHSVIEKGQTVTLRCDPISGHDNLYWYRRVMGKEIKFLLHFVKESKQDESGMPNNRFLAERTGGTYSTLKVQPAELEDSGVYFCASSQVIDSDEQYFGPGTRLTVT.

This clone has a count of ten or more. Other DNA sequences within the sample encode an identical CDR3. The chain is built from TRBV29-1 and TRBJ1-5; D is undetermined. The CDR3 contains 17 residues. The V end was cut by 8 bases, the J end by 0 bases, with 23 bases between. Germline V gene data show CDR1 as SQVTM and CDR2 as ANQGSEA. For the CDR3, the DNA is TGCAGCCCCCCGGCGGCGGCCGGAGGGTATAGCAATCAGCCCCAGCATTTT. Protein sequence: CSPPAAAGGYSNQPQHF.

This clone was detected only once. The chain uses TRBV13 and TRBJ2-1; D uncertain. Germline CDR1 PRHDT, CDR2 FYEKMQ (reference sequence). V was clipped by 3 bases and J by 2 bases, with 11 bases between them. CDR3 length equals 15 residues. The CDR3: CASSLYGLAYNEQFF. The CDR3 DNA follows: TGTGCCAGCAGCTTGTATGGCCTAGCCTACAATGAGCAGTTCTTC.

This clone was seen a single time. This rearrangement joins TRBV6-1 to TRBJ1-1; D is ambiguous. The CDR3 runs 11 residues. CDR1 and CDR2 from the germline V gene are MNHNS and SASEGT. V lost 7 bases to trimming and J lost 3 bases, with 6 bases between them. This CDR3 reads CASTGYTEAFF. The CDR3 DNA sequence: TGTGCCAGCACGGGCTACACTGAAGCTTTCTTT.

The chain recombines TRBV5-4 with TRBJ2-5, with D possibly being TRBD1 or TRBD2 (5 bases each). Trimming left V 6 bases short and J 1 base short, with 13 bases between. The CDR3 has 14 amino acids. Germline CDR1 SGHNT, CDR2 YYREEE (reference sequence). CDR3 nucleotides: TGTGCCAGCACTTGGGACCGGTCCCAAGAGACCCAGTACTTC. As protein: CASTWDRSQETQYF.

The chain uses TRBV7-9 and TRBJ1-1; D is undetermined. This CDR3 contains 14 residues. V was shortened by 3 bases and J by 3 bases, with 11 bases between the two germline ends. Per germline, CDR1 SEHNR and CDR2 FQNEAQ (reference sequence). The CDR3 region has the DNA TGTGCCAGCAGCTTCTGGGGAGTGGACACTGAAGCTTTCTTT. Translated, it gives CASSFWGVDTEAFF.

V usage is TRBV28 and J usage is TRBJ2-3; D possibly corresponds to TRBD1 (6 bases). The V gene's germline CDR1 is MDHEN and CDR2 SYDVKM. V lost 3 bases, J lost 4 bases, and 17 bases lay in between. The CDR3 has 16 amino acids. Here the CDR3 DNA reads TGTGCCAGCAGTTTCTCCCCTGGACAGTTTTCAGATACGCAGTATTTT. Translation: CASSFSPGQFSDTQYF.

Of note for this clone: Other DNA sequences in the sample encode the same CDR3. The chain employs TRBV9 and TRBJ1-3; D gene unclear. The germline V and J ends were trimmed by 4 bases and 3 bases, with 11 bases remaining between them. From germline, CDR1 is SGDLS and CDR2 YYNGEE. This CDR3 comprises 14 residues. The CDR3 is CASSSPGSGNTIYF. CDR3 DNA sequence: TGTGCCAGCAGCTCCCCCGGGAGTGGAAACACCATATATTTT. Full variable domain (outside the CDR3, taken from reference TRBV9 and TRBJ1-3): DSGVTQTPKHLITATGQRVTLRCSPRSGDLSVYWYQQSLDQGLQFLIQYYNGEERAKGNILERFSAQQFPDLHSELNLSSLELGDSALYFCASSSPGSGNTIYFGEGSWLTVV.

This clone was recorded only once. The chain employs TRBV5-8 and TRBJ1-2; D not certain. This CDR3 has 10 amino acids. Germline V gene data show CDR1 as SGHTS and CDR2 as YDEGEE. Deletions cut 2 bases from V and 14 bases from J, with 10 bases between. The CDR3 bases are TGTGCCAGCAGCTTAGCTATTACGACCTTC. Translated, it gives CASSLAITTF.